The next 24 T cell receptor beta chains were all read from a single sample in a study of Ad26.COV2.S vaccination and SARS-CoV-2 variants. Sequenced by immunoSEQ multiplex PCR; TCRdb stores in-frame clones only, minus some. The sample carries roughly 350,000 clones, approximately 86% recorded once. Treatment described: over 15 received Ad26.COV2.S at low or high dose, single or two shots; roughly five received placebo; per-sample allocation not given. Samples came from day 63 after the first vaccine or placebo injection. This sample comprised peripheral blood, obtained in a trial of Ad26.COV2.S vaccine versus placebo. The receptors originated from a person aged 18-60 years who received the Ad26.COV2.S COVID-19 vaccine or a placebo.

This chain joins TRBV7-8 and TRBJ1-5; 8 nucleotides match TRBD1. Germline V gene lookup returns CDR1 SGHVS and CDR2 FQNEAQ. With 4 bases clipped from V and 6 bases from J, the junction kept 17 bases outside the gene matches. CDR3 size: 18 residues. The CDR3 bases are TGTGCCAGCAGCTCGGTCCCGGGACAGGCCAGTAAGCTTCAGCCCCAGCATTTT. This translates into CASSSVPGQASKLQPQHF.

The J gene is TRBJ2-5, the V gene TRBV7-2, with D perhaps TRBD1 or TRBD2 (6 bases each). Per germline, CDR1 SGHTA and CDR2 FQGNSA. V gave up 0 bases and J gave up 5 bases, with 13 bases separating them. The CDR3 length is 15 residues. The CDR3 DNA reads TGTGCCAGCAGCTTAGCTGGAGGGGGGACGGAGACCCAGTACTTC. This sequence encodes CASSLAGGGTETQYF.

The chain recombines TRBV7-9 with TRBJ2-7; 9 bases map to TRBD1. V shed 5 bases, J shed 2 bases, and the junction held 7 bases outside the gene matches. The length of the CDR3 is 15 residues. Germline CDR1 reads SEHNR; CDR2 reads FQNEAQ (reference sequence). The CDR3 nucleotides are TGTGCCAGCAGCCTCGGACAGGGGCCCACCTACGAGCAGTACTTC. The encoded protein is CASSLGQGPTYEQYF.

The V and J genes are TRBV28 and TRBJ1-2; the match to TRBD1 covers 8 bases. This CDR3 spans 13 amino acids. Germline assignment: CDR1 MDHEN and CDR2 SYDVKM. J gave up 3 bases and V 5 bases, and 2 bases lay outside the gene matches. Written as DNA, the CDR3 is TGTGCCAGCAGTGAGGACAGGGACTATGGCTACACCTTC. Translating it yields CASSEDRDYGYTF.

The rearrangement joins TRBV24-1 to TRBJ1-5; D is unresolved. The CDR3 has 14 amino acids. Trimming took 5 bases from V and 0 from J, leaving 7 bases between them. From germline, CDR1 is KGHDR and CDR2 SFDVKD. The CDR3 here is CATSGVYSNQPQHF. CDR3 in DNA: TGTGCCACCAGTGGGGTGTATAGCAATCAGCCCCAGCATTTT.

This clone was recorded a few times. The rearrangement links TRBV4-3 to TRBJ1-3; TRBD1 agrees at 8 bases. In germline, CDR1 is LGHNA, CDR2 YSLEER. The CDR3 is 17 residues long. J was trimmed by 0 bases and V by 0 bases; bases with no gene match: 4. The CDR3 DNA reads as TGCGCCAGCAGCCAAGATAGGACAGGGCTCTCTGGAAACACCATATATTTT. Residues: CASSQDRTGLSGNTIYF.

The V and J genes are TRBV3-1 (or the pseudogene TRBV3-2) and TRBJ2-7; D is unresolved. The CDR3 has 12 amino acids. V was trimmed by 0 bases and J by 5 bases, leaving 5 bases between them. Per the germline V gene, CDR1 is LGHDT and CDR2 is YNNKEL (reference sequence). The CDR3 sequence: CASSQDFHEQYF. In DNA, the CDR3 is TGTGCCAGCAGCCAAGACTTCCACGAGCAGTACTTC.

This clone was seen a single time. The rearrangement links TRBV5-1 to TRBJ1-4; a weak D match, TRBD1 (5 bases). Per the germline V gene, CDR1 is SGHRS and CDR2 is YFSETQ. V lost 0 bases and J lost 2, with 14 bases in between. The CDR3 runs to 17 residues. DNA for the CDR3: TGCGCCAGCAGCTTGGGAAGGGGTTCGGTGACTAATGAAAAACTGTTTTTT. Amino acids: CASSLGRGSVTNEKLFF.

Concerning this clone: Relative to the germline gene, one junction end is altered; a read error may explain this. The V call is TRBV27, the J call TRBJ2-3; D unclear. The CDR3 sequence is 11 residues long. The germline gives CDR1 MNHEY, CDR2 SMNVEV (reference sequence). The CDR3 bases are TGTGCCAGCGGTTTGCGGGATACGCAGTATTTT. This gives the protein CASGLRDTQYF.

The rearrangement joins TRBV27 to TRBJ2-3; maybe TRBD2 (5 bases). The CDR3 loop spans 14 amino acids. Per germline, CDR1 MNHEY and CDR2 SMNVEV (reference sequence). Trimming left V 3 bases short and J 5 bases short, with 12 bases between. CDR3 amino acids: CASSFFGGRDTQYF. In DNA, the CDR3 is TGTGCCAGCAGTTTCTTCGGAGGAAGAGATACGCAGTATTTT.

The chain carries TRBV10-3 and TRBJ2-2; D is uncertain. V was clipped by 7 bases and J by 2 bases, with 11 bases between them. Looked up from germline, CDR1 is ENHRY and CDR2 is SYGVKD. This CDR3 comprises 14 residues. The CDR3 is CAIMSALNTGELFF. CDR3 nucleotide sequence: TGTGCCATCATGAGCGCACTTAACACCGGGGAGCTGTTTTTT.

J is TRBJ1-1 and V is TRBV12-3 or TRBV12-4; D remains unclear. The CDR3 sequence is 13 residues long. The V and J ends lost 5 bases and 5 bases respectively, with 12 bases between them. The CDR3 here is CASSDAPGTEAFF. The CDR3, as DNA: TGTGCCAGCAGTGACGCCCCGGGGACTGAAGCTTTCTTT.

V usage is TRBV27 and J usage is TRBJ1-2; no definite D call. Germline CDR1 is MNHEY and CDR2 is SMNVEV (reference sequence). There are 12 residues in the CDR3. V was trimmed by 4 bases and J by 8 bases, leaving 11 bases between them. CDR3 region: CASSSGLRGYTF. CDR3 bases: TGTGCCAGCAGTTCCGGACTCCGGGGCTACACCTTC.

This chain links TRBV2 with TRBJ1-1; no definite D call. The CDR3 totals 13 residues. Germline V lookup: CDR1 SNHLY, CDR2 FYNNEI. Trimming stripped 8 bases from V and 3 bases from J, with 13 bases between. CDR3 loop: CASGLIAYTEAFF. In nucleotides, the CDR3 is TGTGCCAGCGGATTGATAGCATACACTGAAGCTTTCTTT.

The CDR3 sequence is CASRDTSGNTIYF. The CDR3 coding sequence is TGTGCCAGCAGGGACACCTCTGGAAACACCATATATTTT. The rearrangement joins TRBV6-5 to TRBJ1-3; a weak D match, TRBD1 (5 bases). Germline V gives CDR1 MNHEY, CDR2 SVGAGI. The CDR3 is made up of 13 amino acids. V lost 6 bases and J lost 0, with 6 bases in between.

This clone appeared a single time. This chain joins TRBV7-6 and TRBJ2-3, with 8 bases lining up with TRBD2. The V and J ends lost 1 base and 3 bases, in that order; junction bases with no gene match: 15. Per the germline V gene, CDR1 is SGHVS and CDR2 is FNYEAQ. The CDR3 is 19 amino acids. The CDR3 DNA reads as TGTGCCAGCAGCTTAGTACATCTTAAGAGCGGGAGCACTACAGATACGCAGTATTTT. It encodes CASSLVHLKSGSTTDTQYF.

The V gene is TRBV28, the J gene TRBJ1-6, with D maybe TRBD1 (6 bases). Germline values: CDR1 MDHEN, CDR2 SYDVKM. The ends were cut back, 2 bases at V and 7 bases at J, with 9 bases in the middle. The CDR3 is 14 amino acids. DNA of the CDR3: TGTGCCAGCAGTTTAATACAGGGAAATTCACCCCTCCACTTT. It codes for CASSLIQGNSPLHF.

V usage is TRBV4-3 and J usage is TRBJ1-5; D gene ambiguous. The germline V gene has CDR1 LGHNA and CDR2 YSLEER. Trimming shortened V by 0 bases and J by 7 bases, and 10 bases separated the two germline ends. This CDR3 is 14 amino acids long. The CDR3 DNA reads TGCGCCAGCAGCCAAGACAGGTCCGGGCAGCCCCAGCATTTT. Protein product: CASSQDRSGQPQHF.

The gene calls are TRBV4-2 and TRBJ2-3, with D uncertain. The V gene's germline CDR1 is LGHNA and CDR2 YNFKEQ. Trimming stripped 2 bases from V and 3 bases from J, with 9 bases between. This CDR3 comprises 14 residues. The CDR3 reads CASSQRIGTDTQYF. The CDR3 DNA is TGTGCCAGCAGCCAAAGGATAGGGACAGATACGCAGTATTTT.

The genes are TRBV2 and TRBJ2-1; 9 nucleotides match TRBD2. V was clipped by 6 bases and J by 4 bases; unmatched bases: 7. CDR1 and CDR2 from the germline V gene are SNHLY and FYNNEI. The CDR3 extends over 15 amino acids. DNA for the CDR3: TGTGCCAGCAGAGATAGCGGGAGTAATTACAATGAGCAGTTCTTC. Translated, it gives CASRDSGSNYNEQFF.

The chain links TRBV6-2 or TRBV6-3 to TRBJ2-7, with a possible D match to TRBD1 (5 bases). Trimming left V 5 bases short and J 6 bases short, with 14 bases between. Germline assignment: CDR1 MNHEY and CDR2 SVGEGT. The CDR3 is 13 amino acids. In nucleotides, the CDR3 is TGTGCCAGCAGTCCCCAGGGCAGTAGCGAGCAGTACTTC. The encoded protein is CASSPQGSSEQYF.

The genes are TRBV5-6 and TRBJ1-2; D ambiguous. This CDR3 contains 12 residues. Germline loops: CDR1 SGHDT, CDR2 YYEEEE. V lost 0 bases and J 7 bases, leaving 7 bases between the germline ends. The CDR3 protein is CASSLDRGGYTF. CDR3 bases: TGTGCCAGCAGCTTGGATCGAGGTGGCTACACCTTC.

The rearrangement uses TRBV28 and TRBJ2-5; weak D call: TRBD2 (6 bases). The V gene's germline CDR1 is MDHEN and CDR2 SYDVKM. CDR3 size: 17 residues. V was shortened by 3 bases and J by 5 bases, with 22 bases between the two germline ends. The DNA for the CDR3 is TGTGCCAGCAGTTTCACCACCGGGACTCCAGAAGGGGAGACCCAGTACTTC. Amino acids: CASSFTTGTPEGETQYF.

The chain employs TRBV7-2 and TRBJ1-2, with TRBD1 identical over 11 bases. There are 15 residues in the CDR3. Trimming at V came to 1 base and at J to 7 bases, leaving 5 bases not matched to a gene. The germline V gene has CDR1 SGHTA and CDR2 FQGNSA. Here the CDR3 DNA reads TGTGCCAGCAGCTTAGTCTCGGGACAGGGGGGTGGCTACACCTTC. This encodes CASSLVSGQGGGYTF.